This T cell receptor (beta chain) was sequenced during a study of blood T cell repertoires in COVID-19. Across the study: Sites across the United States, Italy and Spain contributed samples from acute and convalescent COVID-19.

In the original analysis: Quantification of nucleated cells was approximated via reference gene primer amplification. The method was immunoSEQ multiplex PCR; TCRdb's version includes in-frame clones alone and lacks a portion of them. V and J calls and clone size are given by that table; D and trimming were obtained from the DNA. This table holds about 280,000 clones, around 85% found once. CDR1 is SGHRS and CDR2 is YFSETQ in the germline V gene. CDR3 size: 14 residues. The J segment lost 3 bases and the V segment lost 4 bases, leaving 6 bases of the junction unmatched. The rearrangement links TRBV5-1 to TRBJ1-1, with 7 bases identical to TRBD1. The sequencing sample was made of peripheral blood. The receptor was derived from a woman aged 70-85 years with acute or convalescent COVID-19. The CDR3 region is CASSPAGTDTEAFF. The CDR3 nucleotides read TGCGCCAGCAGCCCGGCCGGGACAGACACTGAAGCTTTCTTT.